A single sample gave rise to the 15 T cell receptor beta chains below, sequenced in a study of cytomegalovirus exposure and HLA in healthy donors. 13 Jbeta primers and 60 Vbeta primers were used for the PCR. TCRdb's copy holds only in-frame clones and misses some; the assay was immunoSEQ multiplex PCR. Of about 77,000 clones listed, 70% to 85% were seen once; the top ten hold roughly 7.1%. Sequencing was performed on PBMCs. The source of these receptors is a woman aged 40 to 55 in good health and CMV-seronegative.

The rearrangement uses TRBV5-8 and TRBJ2-7, with D possibly matching TRBD1 (6 bases). Germline V gives CDR1 SGHTS, CDR2 YDEGEE. There are 15 residues in the CDR3. The V and J ends lost 0 bases and 7 bases respectively, with 17 bases between them. CDR3 DNA sequence: TGTGCCAGCAGCTTGGGTACTTTATTAGGGGGTGAGCAGTACTTC. It specifies CASSLGTLLGGEQYF.

This chain uses TRBV18 with TRBJ2-1, with D possibly TRBD2 on 6 matching bases. The CDR3 totals 15 residues. V was pared by 3 bases and J by 3 bases, with 12 bases between. Germline V gene data show CDR1 as KGHSH and CDR2 as LQKENI. CDR3 bases: TGTGCCAGCTCACCGAGCGGGTTTGGCTACAATGAGCAGTTCTTC. This gives the protein CASSPSGFGYNEQFF. Drawing the rest from reference TRBV18 and TRBJ2-1, the complete variable domain is NAGVMQNPRHLVRRRGQEARLRCSPMKGHSHVYWYRQLPEEGLKFMVYLQKENIIDESGMPKERFSAEFPKEGPSILRIQQVVRGDSAAYFCASSPSGFGYNEQFFGPGTRLTVL.

The chain links TRBV7-8 to TRBJ1-1; the D gene is possibly TRBD1 (5 bases). The CDR3 sequence is 13 residues long. V lost 6 bases and J lost 4, with 12 bases in between. In germline, CDR1 is SGHVS, CDR2 FQNEAQ. The CDR3 region is CASRFAGSTEAFF. The CDR3 DNA reads as TGTGCCAGCAGGTTTGCAGGGTCCACTGAAGCTTTCTTT.

The chain has TRBV4-3 and TRBJ2-5; 11 nucleotides line up with TRBD1. Germline values: CDR1 LGHNA, CDR2 YSLEER. V trimming: 1 base; J trimming: 5 bases; junction bases outside the gene matches: 6. The CDR3 spans 16 residues. The CDR3 is CASSQGGQGAVETQYF. CDR3 sequence (DNA): TGCGCCAGCAGCCAAGGAGGACAGGGGGCCGTGGAGACCCAGTACTTC.

V and J are TRBV7-3 and TRBJ2-5; weak D call: TRBD2 (6 bases). Deletions cut 4 bases from V and 5 bases from J, with 14 bases between. The CDR3 consists of 14 residues. Germline V gene lookup returns CDR1 SGHTA and CDR2 FQGTGA. CDR3 bases: TGTGCCAGCAGCTGGTCGGGGGTTGGGGAGACCCAGTACTTC. This encodes CASSWSGVGETQYF. Combining the CDR3 with reference TRBV7-3 and TRBJ2-5 gives the whole variable domain GAGVSQTPSNKVTEKGKYVELRCDPISGHTALYWYRQSLGQGPEFLIYFQGTGAADDSGLPNDRFFAVRPEGSVSTLKIQRTERGDSAVYLCASSWSGVGETQYFGPGTRLLVL.

The genes are TRBV29-1 and TRBJ2-3; TRBD2 matches at 8 bases. V dropped 5 bases and J dropped 1; count of bases not matched to a gene: 11. The CDR3 spans 16 residues. CDR1 and CDR2 (germline): SQVTM, ANQGSEA. Here the CDR3 DNA reads TGCAGCGTTCGCATGCAAACTAGCGGTCGCACAGATACGCAGTATTTT. Translated, it gives CSVRMQTSGRTDTQYF.

The chain combines TRBV28 with TRBJ2-7; possible D gene TRBD1, 5 bases. Germline-derived CDR1 and CDR2 are MDHEN and SYDVKM. V was trimmed by 8 bases and J by 2 bases, leaving 16 bases between them. CDR3 size: 14 residues. This CDR3 is CASQDSPVTYEQYF. CDR3 nucleotides: TGTGCCAGCCAAGACAGCCCTGTTACCTACGAGCAGTACTTC.

This sequence joins TRBV30 and TRBJ2-5; D not certain. The CDR3 is 14 residues long. Trimming stripped 4 bases from V and 0 bases from J, with 12 bases between. The germline V gene encodes CDR1 GTSNPN and CDR2 SVGIG (reference sequence). In DNA form, the CDR3 reads TGTGCCTGGAACCGTATGCGGAACCAAGAGACCCAGTACTTC. Protein: CAWNRMRNQETQYF.

The V call is TRBV25-1, the J call TRBJ2-1, with TRBD2 identical over 7 bases. The CDR3 runs to 16 residues. V shed 3 bases, J shed 9 bases, and the junction held 14 bases outside the gene matches. Germline V gives CDR1 MGHDK, CDR2 SYGVNS. The CDR3 sequence: CASSEHSGGRSGEQFF. The CDR3 bases are TGTGCCAGCAGTGAGCATTCTGGCGGGAGATCCGGTGAGCAGTTCTTC.

This clone was picked up a small number of times. This rearrangement joins TRBV30 to TRBJ1-4; 7 bases line up with TRBD1. The CDR3 extends over 15 amino acids. V lost 4 bases to trimming and J lost 7 bases; unmatched junction nucleotides: 12. The germline gives CDR1 GTSNPN, CDR2 SVGIG (reference sequence). The CDR3 loop reads CAWTSEGGWSEKLFF. For the CDR3, the DNA is TGTGCCTGGACTTCAGAAGGGGGCTGGAGTGAAAAACTGTTTTTT.

This sequence joins TRBV6-1 and TRBJ2-1; possible D gene TRBD1, 6 bases. The CDR3 is made up of 17 amino acids. V lost 4 bases and J lost 10, with 26 bases in between. Germline V lookup: CDR1 MNHNS, CDR2 SASEGT. The CDR3: CASSVTRAQGLIGEQFF. DNA for the CDR3: TGTGCCAGCAGTGTTACCAGAGCACAGGGCCTGATCGGGGAGCAGTTCTTC.

Comment on this clone: Other nucleotide sequences from this sample produce the same CDR3. V usage is TRBV5-4 and J usage is TRBJ2-2; TRBD1 aligns across 7 bases. CDR1 and CDR2 from the germline V gene are SGHNT and YYREEE (reference sequence). The ends lost 4 bases at V and 5 bases at J; junction bases unmatched: 5. This CDR3 has 14 amino acids. CDR3 coding DNA: TGTGCCAGCAGCCGCCAGGGGGATACCGGGGAGCTGTTTTTT. Translating gives CASSRQGDTGELFF.

This chain links TRBV5-1 with TRBJ1-1, with TRBD1 identical over 8 bases. Germline V gene sequence: CDR1 SGHRS, CDR2 YFSETQ. The CDR3 is 15 residues long. V trimming: 4 bases; J trimming: 12 bases; junction bases outside the gene matches: 17. CDR3 DNA: TGCGCCAGCAGCCAGCAACAGGGGGGCGCCTCTGGGACTTTCTTT. Translation: CASSQQQGGASGTFF.

This clone was seen once. The chain recombines TRBV28 with TRBJ2-3; 10 bases are shared with TRBD2. This CDR3 comprises 16 residues. J was trimmed by 3 bases and V by 6 bases; bases with no gene match: 9. Germline V lookup: CDR1 MDHEN, CDR2 SYDVKM. The CDR3 loop reads CASSSPSGRVTDTQYF. The CDR3 DNA reads as TGTGCCAGCAGCAGCCCTAGCGGGAGAGTGACAGATACGCAGTATTTT.

The chain carries TRBV6-6 and TRBJ1-6; no clear D. Germline assignment: CDR1 MNHNY and CDR2 SVGAGI (reference sequence). The length of the CDR3 is 15 residues. V was trimmed by 1 base and J by 7 bases, leaving 11 bases between them. The CDR3: CASSYYTGRNSPLHF. Here the CDR3 DNA reads TGTGCCAGCAGTTACTATACGGGAAGGAATTCACCCCTCCACTTT.